The 10 T cell receptor beta chains reported below all come from one sample, sequenced in a study of blood T cells in healthy people across ages (dated by TCRdb to between 2014 and 2016). Preparation of the library involved 5' RACE. Sequenced on an Illumina HiSeq 2500. A second about 7 to 11 cycle PCR used a sample-barcoded 5' primer and a J-beta primer mix. The raw public data were reprocessed by TCRdb itself: fastp quality trimming at Q25, MiXCR clonotype calling, in-frame beta chains only. All rows with the same CDR3 protein become a single entry with the most common DNA and genes. In this sample the table shows 910,000 or so distinct CDR3 sequences, about 51% of which occur a single time. The ten largest clones take up 20% to 25% of the sample. The sample consisted of blood. Every receptor here comes from a woman aged 60-75 years in good health.

This chain joins TRBV12-3 or TRBV12-4 and TRBJ2-3; 8 positions match TRBD1. The CDR3 has 17 amino acids. Trimming at V came to 5 bases and at J to 0 bases, leaving 10 bases not matched to a gene. This chain's CDR3 is CASSLGSGGRSTDTQYF. The CDR3 coding sequence is TGTGCCAGCAGTCTCGGCTCAGGGGGCCGGAGCACAGATACGCAGTATTTT.

In the case of this clonotype: A much more abundant neighbour one base away suggests this may be a read error. The chain joins TRBV29-1 to TRBJ2-7, with D unclear. Looked up from germline, CDR1 is SQVTM and CDR2 is ANQGSEA. Trimming took 6 bases from V and 0 from J, leaving 15 bases between them. The CDR3 totals 14 residues. CDR3 protein: CSVVVVYSSYEQYF. DNA for the CDR3: TGCAGCGTCGTTGTGGTGTATAGCTCCTACGAGCAGTACTTC.

V and J are TRBV11-2 and TRBJ2-5; TRBD2 matches 9 bases. Germline V gene lookup returns CDR1 SGHAT and CDR2 FQNNGV. The CDR3 has 14 residues. With 5 bases clipped from V and 4 bases from J, the junction kept 5 bases outside the gene matches. CDR3 nucleotides: TGTGCCAGCAGCCCCCGTAGCGGGGGAGAGACCCAGTACTTC. Protein: CASSPRSGGETQYF.

This clonotype has only a few counts. The V call is TRBV6-2 or TRBV6-3, the J call TRBJ2-3, with 7 bases fitting TRBD2. After removal of 8 bases from V and 4 bases from J, the junction contained 9 bases not matched to a gene. This CDR3 contains 14 residues. Germline V gene lookup returns CDR1 MNHEY and CDR2 SVGEGT. The CDR3: CASLRSGKSDTQYF. CDR3 coding DNA: TGTGCCAGCCTTCGGAGCGGGAAATCAGATACGCAGTATTTT.

The rearrangement uses TRBV28 and TRBJ1-2; the match to TRBD1 covers 9 bases. Germline V gives CDR1 MDHEN, CDR2 SYDVKM. After removal of 5 bases from V and 8 bases from J, the junction contained 15 bases not matched to a gene. This CDR3 has 16 amino acids. The DNA of the CDR3 is TGTGCCAGCAGTCCAATAGGGGGGGGACAGGGCCGCGGCTACACCTTC. It is translated as CASSPIGGGQGRGYTF.

Only a few counts were recorded for this clonotype. The rearrangement uses TRBV20-1 and TRBJ2-1; D remains ambiguous. V shed 0 bases and J shed 15 bases, with 15 bases lying between them. The V gene's germline CDR1 is DFQATT and CDR2 SNEGSKA (reference sequence). The CDR3 spans 12 residues. The CDR3 sequence: CSARDWAVGLFF. The CDR3 nucleotides are TGCAGTGCTAGAGATTGGGCGGTAGGGCTGTTCTTC.

The chain links TRBV24-1 to TRBJ2-3; 8 nucleotides line up with TRBD1. Per the germline V gene, CDR1 is KGHDR and CDR2 is SFDVKD. There are 15 residues in the CDR3. J lost 2 bases, V lost 4 bases, and 4 bases had no gene match. CDR3 coding DNA: TGTGCCACCAGTGAGGGGGACAGGATCACAGATACGCAGTATTTT. It codes for CATSEGDRITDTQYF.

This clonotype was seen only a few times. The chain has TRBV7-2 and TRBJ2-4, with 10 bases identical to TRBD2. CDR3 length: 15 amino acids. V gave up 5 bases and J gave up 7 bases; unmatched junction bases: 8. Looked up from germline, CDR1 is SGHTA and CDR2 is FQGNSA. The CDR3 DNA follows: TGTGCCAGCAGCCCTAGCGGGAGTCCGTGGAACATTCAGTACTTC. Translated, it gives CASSPSGSPWNIQYF.

The CDR3, as DNA: TGTGCCAGCAGCAACAGGGGGCGCCCCACCGGGGAGCTGTTTTTT. It is translated as CASSNRGRPTGELFF. The rearrangement links TRBV21-1 to TRBJ2-2; TRBD1 is the table's D call and was not checked against the DNA. TRBV21-1 counts as a pseudogene. The length of the CDR3 is 15 residues.

The chain carries TRBV6-5 and TRBJ2-1, with 8 bases that match TRBD1. Germline CDR1 and CDR2: MNHEY and SVGAGI. CDR3 length equals 15 residues. The V segment lost 0 bases and the J segment 6 bases; nucleotides outside the gene matches: 4. The CDR3 reads CASSYSRQGSNEQFF. In DNA form, the CDR3 reads TGTGCCAGCAGTTACTCAAGACAGGGGAGCAATGAGCAGTTCTTC.